This T cell receptor beta chain stems from a study of beta chain features in type 1 diabetes. Overall study context: In age, gender and cell yields, patients were similar to healthy donors.

The isolated RNA, all of it, was reverse transcribed, so expressed TCRB transcripts were what got sequenced. Here immunoSEQ multiplex PCR was the method, and the copy in TCRdb shows in-frame clones only, minus some. Altogether fewer than 550,000 clones are present, over 10% being singletons, with the ten largest covering approximately 0.05%. Germline loops: CDR1 MGHDK, CDR2 SYGVNS. This CDR3 has 15 amino acids. V lost 3 bases, J lost 4 bases, and 5 bases stayed unmatched. The sample consisted of naive CD4+ T cells from blood. The gene calls are TRBV25-1 and TRBJ1-1; 10 bases fit TRBD1. The sequence came from a woman aged 18 to 35 in good health. CDR3 nucleotide sequence: TGTGCCAGCAGTGACCCTCGGACAGGGGGCACTGAAGCTTTCTTT. Amino acids: CASSDPRTGGTEAFF.